This TCR beta chain emerged from a study of STAT5B mutations in CD4+ large granular lymphocyte leukemia. Study-wide findings and caveats: CD4-sorted patient repertoires seemed more clonal than healthy CD4+ repertoires.

Produced via immunoSEQ multiplex PCR; TCRdb's table is partial and in-frame only. The sample includes around 34,000 clones, about 82% of them seen just once. A note on this clone: The antigen is unknown.

The TCR comes from a human donor in good health. Source material: CD4+ T cells from blood buffy coats.

The CDR3, as DNA: TGTGCCTGGAGCCACAAAGGGGGTTACGAGCAGTACTTC. Protein sequence: CAWSHKGGYEQYF. The genes are TRBV30 and TRBJ2-7, with D possibly TRBD1 on 6 matching bases. This CDR3 region has 13 residues. Germline lookup yields CDR1 GTSNPN and CDR2 SVGIG (reference sequence). Trimming cost V 3 bases and J 4 bases, with 13 bases left between them. Together with reference TRBV30 and TRBJ2-7, the CDR3 gives the full variable domain: SQTIHQWPATLVQPVGSPLSLECTVEGTSNPNLYWYRQAAGRGLQLLFYSVGIGQISSEVPQNLSASRPQDRQFILSSKKLLLSDSGFYLCAWSHKGGYEQYFGPGTRLTVT.